The clone carrying this T cell receptor (beta chain) was counted only a few times. No antigen is known for it. These data come from a study of T cells after yellow fever vaccination. V was cut by 6 bases and J by 9 bases, with 30 bases left in between. CDR1 is DFQATT and CDR2 is SNEGSKA in the germline V gene (reference sequence). This CDR3 spans 17 amino acids. For TCR, cDNA came from 5'RACE template switching, which added a universal primer site and UMIs. TCRdb redid the calling of the 5' RACE reads with MiXCR, one entry per CDR3 protein. The sample shows roughly 250,000 distinct CDR3 sequences, 10% to 15% of them seen only once. Study outcomes and limitations: The secondary response was weaker but peaked faster, day 5 versus 15. Among primary-vaccination clones, most reappeared after the booster, at 96% for CD4 and approximately 88% for CD8.

This sequence joins TRBV20-1 and TRBJ2-1; a weak D match, TRBD1 (6 bases). The input for sequencing was CD4+ T cells sorted from PBMCs, taken 45 days after the yellow fever booster vaccination. The sequence was obtained from a man aged 25 to 40 who received the YFV17D yellow fever vaccine. CDR3 DNA sequence: TGCAGTGCCCCGCTCCCAAGGGGGAGTTTCGGCTTCGGTGAGCAGTTCTTC. Translating it yields CSAPLPRGSFGFGEQFF.